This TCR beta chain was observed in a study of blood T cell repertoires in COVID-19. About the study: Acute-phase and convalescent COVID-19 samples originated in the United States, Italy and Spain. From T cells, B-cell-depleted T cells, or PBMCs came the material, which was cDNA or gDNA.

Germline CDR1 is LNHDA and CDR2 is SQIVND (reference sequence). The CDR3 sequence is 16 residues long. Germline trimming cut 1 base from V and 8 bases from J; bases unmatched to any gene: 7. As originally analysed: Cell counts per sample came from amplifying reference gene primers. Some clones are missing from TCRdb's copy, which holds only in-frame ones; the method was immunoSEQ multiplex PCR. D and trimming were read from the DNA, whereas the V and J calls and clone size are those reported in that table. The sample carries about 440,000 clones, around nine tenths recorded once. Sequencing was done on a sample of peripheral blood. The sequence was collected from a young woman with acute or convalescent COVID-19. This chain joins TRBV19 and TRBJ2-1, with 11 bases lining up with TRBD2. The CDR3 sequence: CASSIGKVAGGHEQFF. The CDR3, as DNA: TGTGCCAGTAGTATAGGGAAGGTAGCGGGGGGGCATGAGCAGTTCTTC. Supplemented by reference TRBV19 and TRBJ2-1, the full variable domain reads DGGITQSPKYLFRKEGQNVTLSCEQNLNHDAMYWYRQDPGQGLRLIYYSQIVNDFQKGDIAEGYSVSREKKESFPLTVTSAQKNPTAFYLCASSIGKVAGGHEQFFGPGTRLTVL.